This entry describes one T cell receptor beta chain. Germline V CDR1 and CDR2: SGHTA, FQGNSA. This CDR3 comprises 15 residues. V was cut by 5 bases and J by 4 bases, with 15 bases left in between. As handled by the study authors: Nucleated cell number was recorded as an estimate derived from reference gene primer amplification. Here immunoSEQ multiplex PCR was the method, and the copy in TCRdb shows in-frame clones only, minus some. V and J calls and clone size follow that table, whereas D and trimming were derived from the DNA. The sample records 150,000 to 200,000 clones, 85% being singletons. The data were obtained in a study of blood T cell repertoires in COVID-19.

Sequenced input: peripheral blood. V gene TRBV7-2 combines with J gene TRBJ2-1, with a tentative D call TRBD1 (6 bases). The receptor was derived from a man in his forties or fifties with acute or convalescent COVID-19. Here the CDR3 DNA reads TGTGCCAGCAGCCAAGATGGGACATCTTACAATGAGCAGTTCTTC. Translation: CASSQDGTSYNEQFF.